Sequencing of this T cell receptor beta chain was carried out in a study of T cells in Graves' hyperthyroidism and ophthalmopathy. Hyperthyroidism was newly diagnosed in patients aged 18 to 65 (duration under 2 months). Diagnostic decisions used clinical symptoms, serum thyroxine and TRAb, thyroid ultrasound and orbital computed tomography. This clonotype was counted ten times or more. The CDR3 totals 17 residues. V shed 4 bases, J shed 1 base, and the junction held 10 bases outside the gene matches. TCR beta CDR3 regions were amplified from RNA transcripts. The primer set for the first-round RT-PCR of the TCR CDR3 was HTBI. In TCRdb, the multiplex PCR reads were re-called with MiXCR into one record per CDR3 protein. The sample comprises roughly 570,000 distinct CDR3 sequences, 15% to 18% of which are singletons, and around 6.6% rests with the top ten.

This chain connects TRBV12-3 or TRBV12-4 to TRBJ2-3; 8 bases line up with TRBD2. This TCR was sampled from a woman aged 25 to 45 with Graves' hyperthyroidism. The sample comprised blood. CDR3 amino acids: CASSSPSGSWGTDTQYF. The CDR3 region has the DNA TGTGCCAGCAGTTCCCCGAGCGGGAGTTGGGGCACAGATACGCAGTATTTT.